This T cell receptor (beta chain) was captured by sequencing in a study of T cell responses to AZD1222 COVID-19 vaccine. At the level of the study: Both about-4-week and about-12-week second-dose recipients were combined.

There are 14 residues in the CDR3. Trimming cost V 4 bases and J 1 base, with 10 bases left between them. Germline values: CDR1 SGHDN, CDR2 FVKESK. Measured with immunoSEQ multiplex PCR; TCRdb has only the in-frame clones, and not every one. The data hold some 80,000 clones, with just under 90% observed a single time. The V gene is TRBV14, the J gene TRBJ1-2; a possible D gene is TRBD1 (6 bases). This clonotype originated in an adult in good health. The source was peripheral blood, collected on day 0 of AZD1222 vaccination. CDR3 region: CASSRQDLNYGYTF. The CDR3 bases are TGTGCCAGCAGCCGACAGGACCTTAACTATGGCTACACCTTC.